These 21 T cell receptor beta chains share one sample of origin, sequenced in a study of CD8 T cells in Susac syndrome. RNA totalling roughly 0.45 to 1 ug underwent reverse transcription with random hexamers. TCRdb reprocessed the immunoSEQ multiplex PCR reads via MiXCR and lists one record per CDR3 protein. The sample has 300,000 to 350,000 distinct CDR3 sequences, 92% seen once. Material: CD4+ T cells from PBMCs. The source of these receptors is a human donor with multiple sclerosis.

The V call is TRBV19, the J call TRBJ2-1, with TRBD2 matching over 9 bases. The CDR3 has 16 amino acids. J lost 7 bases, V lost 5 bases, and 12 bases had no gene match. Looked up from germline, CDR1 is LNHDA and CDR2 is SQIVND (reference sequence). The CDR3 protein is CASSPQSAGGWNEQFF. CDR3 bases: TGTGCCAGTAGTCCCCAGAGTGCGGGGGGGTGGAATGAGCAGTTCTTC.

The chain recombines TRBV19 with TRBJ1-1; no reliable D call. Trimming took off 6 bases at V and 0 bases at J, with 11 bases between the two ends. In germline, CDR1 is LNHDA, CDR2 SQIVND (reference sequence). The CDR3 is 14 residues long. The CDR3 sequence is CASRAVLVNTEAFF. The CDR3 nucleotides are TGTGCCAGTAGGGCGGTCTTAGTGAACACTGAAGCTTTCTTT.

The V gene is TRBV5-1, the J gene TRBJ1-1; D is unclear. Looked up from germline, CDR1 is SGHRS and CDR2 is YFSETQ. With 0 bases removed from V and 11 bases from J, the gap between germline ends came to 11 bases. The CDR3 contains 12 residues. The CDR3 loop is CASSLGAREAFF. DNA for the CDR3: TGCGCCAGCAGCTTGGGCGCCCGGGAGGCTTTCTTT.

The chain is built from TRBV6-6 and TRBJ1-5, with D perhaps matching TRBD1 (5 bases). Trimming stripped 6 bases from V and 10 bases from J, with 19 bases between. CDR3 length equals 14 residues. CDR1 and CDR2 (germline): MNHNY, SVGAGI (reference sequence). The CDR3 loop is CASSPDRGNEPQHF. The CDR3 coding sequence is TGTGCCAGCAGCCCAGACAGAGGGAATGAACCCCAGCATTTT.

The chain employs TRBV6-2 or TRBV6-3 and TRBJ1-2, with no clear D. Trimming took 0 bases from V and 2 from J, leaving 4 bases between them. The CDR3 covers 13 residues. CDR1 MNHEY and CDR2 SVGEGT come from the germline V gene. In DNA form, the CDR3 reads TGTGCCAGCAGTTACTCCGGCAACTATGGCTACACCTTC. Residues: CASSYSGNYGYTF.

The chain has TRBV28 and TRBJ2-7; TRBD1 is a possible D gene (6 bases). This CDR3 is built from 16 residues. V lost 6 bases, J lost 4 bases, and 22 bases lay in between. Germline V gene data show CDR1 as MDHEN and CDR2 as SYDVKM. As DNA, the CDR3 is TGTGCCAGCAGCTCCGGGACAACCGAAGTAGTTTACGAGCAGTACTTC. This codes for CASSSGTTEVVYEQYF.

CDR3 amino acids: CASSRWTGRSGGNTIYF. As DNA, the CDR3 is TGTGCCAGCAGCCGTTGGACAGGGAGGTCGGGTGGAAACACCATATATTTT. The chain combines TRBV7-9 with TRBJ1-3; 8 nucleotides line up with TRBD1. CDR1 is SEHNR and CDR2 is FQNEAQ in the germline V gene (reference sequence). The CDR3 is made up of 17 amino acids. V was pared by 5 bases and J by 3 bases, with 12 bases of the junction left unmatched. Based on the CDR3 plus reference TRBV7-9 and TRBJ1-3, the full variable domain is DTGVSQNPRHKITKRGQNVTFRCDPISEHNRLYWYRQTLGQGPEFLTYFQNEAQLEKSRLLSDRFSAERPKGSFSTLEIQRTEQGDSAMYLCASSRWTGRSGGNTIYFGEGSWLTVV.

This clonotype was recorded once. The chain employs TRBV29-1 and TRBJ1-1; D is ambiguous. V lost 6 bases and J lost 5, with 13 bases in between. The CDR3 contains 12 residues. The V gene's germline CDR1 is SQVTM and CDR2 ANQGSEA. CDR3 DNA sequence: TGCAGCGTCCATCAGGAACGGACTGAAGCTTTCTTT. The encoded protein is CSVHQERTEAFF. Together with reference TRBV29-1 and TRBJ1-1, the CDR3 gives the full variable domain: SAVISQKPSRDICQRGTSLTIQCQVDSQVTMMFWYRQQPGQSLTLIATANQGSEATYESGFVIDKFPISRPNLTFSTLTVSNMSPEDSSIYLCSVHQERTEAFFGQGTRLTVV.

The chain has TRBV28 and TRBJ2-1; D is undetermined. This CDR3 comprises 12 residues. Between the trimmed V and J ends, which lost 3 bases and 3 bases, there was a span of 3 bases. In germline, CDR1 is MDHEN, CDR2 SYDVKM. Written as DNA, the CDR3 is TGTGCCAGCAGTTTCGTCTACAATGAGCAGTTCTTC. Its protein product is CASSFVYNEQFF.

The chain combines TRBV4-3 with TRBJ1-2; D is uncertain. CDR3 length: 12 amino acids. Germline-derived CDR1 and CDR2 are LGHNA and YSLEER. Trimming removed 1 base at V and 6 bases at J, with 6 bases between. The CDR3: CASSQAGDGYTF. The CDR3 DNA follows: TGCGCCAGCAGCCAAGCCGGGGATGGCTACACCTTC.

The J gene is TRBJ1-5, the V gene TRBV4-2, with D uncertain. This CDR3 region has 14 residues. V was cut by 0 bases and J by 5 bases, with 8 bases left in between. Germline assignment: CDR1 LGHNA and CDR2 YNFKEQ. The CDR3 nucleotides are TGTGCCAGCAGCCAAGATGTTGGGGATCAGCCCCAGCATTTT. This gives the protein CASSQDVGDQPQHF.

This chain uses TRBV5-1 with TRBJ1-4; 8 bases map to TRBD1. Germline V gives CDR1 SGHRS, CDR2 YFSETQ. The CDR3 loop spans 16 amino acids. V trimming: 1 base; J trimming: 7 bases; junction bases outside the gene matches: 9. CDR3: CASSLRPTGTGEKLFF. The DNA of the CDR3 is TGCGCCAGCAGCTTGAGACCAACGGGGACAGGTGAAAAACTGTTTTTT.

This clonotype has just one count. The chain carries TRBV12-3 or TRBV12-4 and TRBJ2-1; D is unclear. Deletions cut 3 bases from V and 4 bases from J, with 10 bases between. This CDR3 comprises 14 residues. The CDR3 DNA reads as TGTGCCAGCAGTTTTCCCTCGGTATACAATGAGCAGTTCTTC. It translates to CASSFPSVYNEQFF.

This chain connects TRBV7-6 to TRBJ1-1, with D tentatively TRBD1 (5 bases). This CDR3 is 14 amino acids long. Germline CDR1 reads SGHVS; CDR2 reads FNYEAQ. V shed 7 bases and J shed 4 bases, with 16 bases lying between them. The CDR3 DNA reads TGTGCCAGCACCCTTGGGGGTGGTAGCACTGAAGCTTTCTTT. Translation gives CASTLGGGSTEAFF. The full variable domain, rest sourced from reference TRBV7-6 and TRBJ1-1, is GAGVSQSPRYKVTKRGQDVALRCDPISGHVSLYWYRQALGQGPEFLTYFNYEAQQDKSGLPNDRFSAERPEGSISTLTIQRTEQRDSAMYRCASTLGGGSTEAFFGQGTRLTVV.

The CDR3 coding sequence is TGTGCCAGCAGCCCCCAGGGGGCTCGGACAGATACGCAGTATTTT. Amino acid sequence: CASSPQGARTDTQYF. The chain carries TRBV7-3 and TRBJ2-3; 8 positions match TRBD1. The CDR3 runs 15 residues. V was clipped by 5 bases and J by 3 bases; unmatched bases: 7. Per the germline V gene, CDR1 is SGHTA and CDR2 is FQGTGA.

This clonotype was seen only once. The CDR3 DNA follows: TGTGCCACCAGCAGAGGGCTAGCTTCTGAGACCCAGTACTTC. It codes for CATSRGLASETQYF. The V call is TRBV15, the J call TRBJ2-5; D may be TRBD2 (5 bases). The germline V gene encodes CDR1 LNHNV and CDR2 YYDKDF (reference sequence). This CDR3 spans 14 amino acids. Trimming removed 1 base at V and 5 bases at J, with 11 bases between. The complete variable domain, with remaining parts taken from reference TRBV15 and TRBJ2-5, reads DAMVIQNPRYQVTQFGKPVTLSCSQTLNHNVMYWYQQKSSQAPKLLFHYYDKDFNNEADTPDNFQSRRPNTSFCFLDIRSPGLGDTAMYLCATSRGLASETQYFGPGTRLLVL.

V usage is TRBV30 and J usage is TRBJ2-3; D is unresolved. The CDR3 spans 11 residues. Germline V gives CDR1 GTSNPN, CDR2 SVGIG (reference sequence). V was clipped by 3 bases and J by 2 bases, with 3 bases between them. CDR3 amino acids: CAWSDTDTQYF. CDR3 coding DNA: TGTGCCTGGAGCGACACAGATACGCAGTATTTT.

The chain uses TRBV6-5 and TRBJ2-5; no firm D call. Per germline, CDR1 MNHEY and CDR2 SVGAGI. Trimming removed 10 bases from V and 4 bases from J, with 16 bases in between. The CDR3 consists of 13 residues. As DNA, the CDR3 is TGTGCCACCGAGGACCATTCGGGAGAGACCCAGTACTTC. Its translation is CATEDHSGETQYF.

The J gene is TRBJ2-1, the V gene TRBV4-1, with TRBD2 matching over 8 bases. The germline gives CDR1 MGHRA, CDR2 YSYEKL. The CDR3 is 15 residues long. The J segment lost 8 bases and the V segment lost 3 bases, leaving 9 bases of the junction unmatched. The CDR3 spells CASSQVDGGADEQFF. CDR3 sequence (DNA): TGCGCCAGCAGCCAGGTTGACGGGGGGGCGGATGAGCAGTTCTTC.

V usage is TRBV29-1 and J usage is TRBJ1-1, with D tentatively TRBD1 (5 bases). Germline V gives CDR1 SQVTM, CDR2 ANQGSEA. Trimming removed 7 bases from V and 4 bases from J, with 22 bases in between. The CDR3 runs to 15 residues. The CDR3 loop reads CSGLRAGGVGTEAFF. Written as DNA, the CDR3 is TGCAGCGGCCTCAGGGCAGGCGGGGTGGGCACTGAAGCTTTCTTT.

The chain recombines TRBV30 with TRBJ1-1; no clear D gene. The germline gives CDR1 GTSNPN, CDR2 SVGIG (reference sequence). The germline V and J ends were trimmed by 0 bases and 0 bases, with 8 bases remaining between them. The CDR3 is 14 amino acids. CDR3 amino acids: CAWSVGYMNTEAFF. The CDR3 nucleotides are TGTGCCTGGAGTGTGGGCTACATGAACACTGAAGCTTTCTTT.